Included here is one T cell receptor (beta chain) sequence, with context. The antigen remains unidentified. Libraries were prepared by immunoSEQ multiplex PCR; TCRdb keeps only in-frame clonotypes and omits some of them. The data show about a million clones, with roughly 80% seen just once and 1.4% held by the top ten. The data stem from a study of shared clonotypes between healthy human individuals. The study, taken as a whole, reports: The authors sampled blood alone, and tissue repertoires likely differ.

The CDR3 contains 15 residues. The germline V and J ends were trimmed by 8 bases and 9 bases, with 20 bases remaining between them. Per germline, CDR1 MNHNS and CDR2 SASEGT. This receptor was taken from a man between 18 and 29 years old in good health. J is TRBJ1-6 and V is TRBV6-1; D not resolved. Sequencing was performed on memory CD4+ T cells sorted from blood. The subset: CD45RA-negative fraction. The DNA for the CDR3 is TGTGCCAGCGAGCAGGACCTAGGATGGGGTTCACCCCTCCACTTT. Translating gives CASEQDLGWGSPLHF.